These 17 T cell receptor beta chains were all obtained from the same sample, sequenced in a study of cytomegalovirus exposure and HLA in healthy donors. Primers included in the PCR were 60 Vbeta and 13 Jbeta primers. Some clones are missing from TCRdb's copy, which holds only in-frame ones; the method was immunoSEQ multiplex PCR. Among 150,000 to 200,000 clones listed, about 70% were seen once. The sample taken for sequencing was PBMCs. All receptors derive from a male donor in good health and CMV-seronegative.

This sequence joins TRBV5-6 and TRBJ2-7, with D hard to call. Germline assignment: CDR1 SGHDT and CDR2 YYEEEE. V was pared by 3 bases and J by 3 bases, with 10 bases between. The CDR3 loop spans 13 amino acids. CDR3 DNA sequence: TGTGCCAGCAGCTCCGCCCTAAACTACGAGCAGTACTTC. It is translated as CASSSALNYEQYF.

The chain is built from TRBV7-2 and TRBJ1-2; no clear D gene. CDR1 and CDR2 from the germline V gene are SGHTA and FQGNSA. This CDR3 has 12 amino acids. Trimming left V 1 base short and J 6 bases short, with 6 bases between. The CDR3 DNA reads TGTGCCAGCAGCTTAGTTCAGGATGGCTACACCTTC. Translating gives CASSLVQDGYTF.

The gene calls are TRBV30 and TRBJ2-7; 9 nucleotides match TRBD1. CDR1 and CDR2 from the germline V gene are GTSNPN and SVGIG (reference sequence). Unmatched junction bases numbered 8, after V lost 3 bases and J lost 8 bases. CDR3 length: 13 amino acids. CDR3 coding DNA: TGTGCCTGGAGCCCAGGACAGGGGAAAAAGCAGTACTTC. Translated: CAWSPGQGKKQYF.

This chain joins TRBV19 and TRBJ1-1; the match to TRBD1 covers 9 bases. This CDR3 is 13 amino acids long. CDR1 is LNHDA and CDR2 is SQIVND in the germline V gene (reference sequence). Trimming took 5 bases from V and 10 from J; bases not matched to a gene: 8. The DNA for the CDR3 is TGTGCCAGTAGTCCCTGGACAGGGGAAGGAGCTTTCTTT. Amino acids: CASSPWTGEGAFF.

This clone showed up just once. The V call is TRBV10-3, the J call TRBJ2-6; D ambiguous. Trimming took 3 bases from V and 0 from J, leaving 15 bases between them. Per the germline V gene, CDR1 is ENHRY and CDR2 is SYGVKD. The length of the CDR3 is 18 residues. The CDR3 spells CAISDSVGLLSGANVLTF. CDR3 bases: TGTGCCATCAGTGATTCCGTCGGTTTGCTCTCTGGGGCCAACGTCCTGACTTTC.

The gene calls are TRBV5-1 and TRBJ1-1; D is undetermined. V gave up 2 bases and J gave up 1 base, with 12 bases separating them. CDR1 and CDR2 (germline): SGHRS, YFSETQ. The CDR3 consists of 15 residues. The CDR3: CASSFGPEGNTEAFF. The DNA for the CDR3 is TGCGCCAGCAGCTTTGGGCCGGAGGGGAACACTGAAGCTTTCTTT. Full variable domain (rest looked up from reference TRBV5-1 and TRBJ1-1): KAGVTQTPRYLIKTRGQQVTLSCSPISGHRSVSWYQQTPGQGLQFLFEYFSETQRNKGNFPGRFSGRQFSNSRSEMNVSTLELGDSALYLCASSFGPEGNTEAFFGQGTRLTVV.

The chain joins TRBV19 to TRBJ1-1; the D gene is possibly TRBD1 (5 bases). Trimming removed 2 bases at V and 1 base at J, with 14 bases between. The germline CDR1 and CDR2 sequences are LNHDA and SQIVND (reference sequence). The length of the CDR3 is 16 residues. Here the CDR3 DNA reads TGTGCCAGTAGTATATACAAGGGGCCCTCGAACACTGAAGCTTTCTTT. Amino acids: CASSIYKGPSNTEAFF.

The chain recombines TRBV6-5 with TRBJ1-6; a weak D match, TRBD1 (5 bases). Germline CDR1 reads MNHEY; CDR2 reads SVGAGI. The CDR3 consists of 13 residues. Trimming took off 7 bases at V and 7 bases at J, with 11 bases between the two ends. The DNA of the CDR3 is TGTGCCAGCACTACAGGAGACAATTCACCCCTCCACTTT. Amino acids: CASTTGDNSPLHF.

This clone was seen once. This chain links TRBV14 with TRBJ1-1; 7 nucleotides match TRBD1. The CDR3 runs 16 residues. The junction had 12 bases not matched to a gene; V was cut back by 4 bases and J by 4 bases. Per the germline V gene, CDR1 is SGHDN and CDR2 is FVKESK. As DNA, the CDR3 is TGTGCCAGCAGCCTCACTAGGGGGCGAGGGGTCACTGAAGCTTTCTTT. It yields the protein CASSLTRGRGVTEAFF. The entire variable domain, with the rest obtained from reference TRBV14 and TRBJ1-1, is as follows: EAGVTQFPSHSVIEKGQTVTLRCDPISGHDNLYWYRRVMGKEIKFLLHFVKESKQDESGMPNNRFLAERTGGTYSTLKVQPAELEDSGVYFCASSLTRGRGVTEAFFGQGTRLTVV.

This rearrangement joins TRBV6-1 to TRBJ1-2, with a possible D match to TRBD1 (5 bases). V shed 2 bases and J shed 4 bases, with 14 bases lying between them. The CDR3 contains 15 residues. Germline loops: CDR1 MNHNS, CDR2 SASEGT. CDR3 bases: TGTGCCAGCAGTGAACCCCAGGGATCCCTCTATGGCTACACCTTC. Its protein is CASSEPQGSLYGYTF.

The chain couples TRBV28 to TRBJ2-1; D possibly corresponds to TRBD2 (6 bases). Between the trimmed V and J ends, which lost 2 bases and 0 bases, there was a span of 14 bases. The CDR3 extends over 17 amino acids. Germline V gene sequence: CDR1 MDHEN, CDR2 SYDVKM. For the CDR3, the DNA is TGTGCCAGCAGTTTAGGGGGACTTCCGAGCTCCTACAATGAGCAGTTCTTC. It specifies CASSLGGLPSSYNEQFF. Filled out from reference TRBV28 and TRBJ2-1, the complete variable domain reads DVKVTQSSRYLVKRTGEKVFLECVQDMDHENMFWYRQDPGLGLRLIYFSYDVKMKEKGDIPEGYSVSREKKERFSLILESASTNQTSMYLCASSLGGLPSSYNEQFFGPGTRLTVL.

The J gene is TRBJ2-1, the V gene TRBV7-3; possible D gene TRBD2, 6 bases. Trimming shortened V by 0 bases and J by 8 bases, and 17 bases separated the two germline ends. The CDR3 consists of 16 residues. Looked up from germline, CDR1 is SGHTA and CDR2 is FQGTGA. This CDR3 is CASSLTDGGEMDEQFF. The CDR3 coding sequence is TGTGCCAGCAGCTTAACGGATGGCGGGGAAATGGATGAGCAGTTCTTC.

Only a few counts were recorded for this clone. This chain connects TRBV19 to TRBJ1-5; 7 bases are shared with TRBD1. The ends lost 2 bases at V and 6 bases at J; junction bases unmatched: 13. In germline, CDR1 is LNHDA, CDR2 SQIVND (reference sequence). This CDR3 is 17 amino acids long. The CDR3 protein is CASSIPLDRAVGQPQHF. CDR3 bases: TGTGCCAGTAGTATACCTCTCGACAGGGCAGTCGGTCAGCCCCAGCATTTT.

The V call is TRBV5-1, the J call TRBJ2-7; D may be TRBD2 (5 bases). Trimming took 4 bases from V and 1 from J, leaving 6 bases between them. The CDR3 loop spans 12 amino acids. From germline, CDR1 is SGHRS and CDR2 YFSETQ. CDR3 sequence (DNA): TGCGCCAGCAGCAGGGAGTCCTACGAGCAGTACTTC. Translated: CASSRESYEQYF.

Here the CDR3 reads CASSHGPSGMNTEAFF. The CDR3 DNA reads TGTGCCAGCAGCCATGGGCCTTCAGGGATGAACACTGAAGCTTTCTTT. V and J are TRBV14 and TRBJ1-1; D perhaps matches TRBD1 (5 bases). The CDR3 contains 16 residues. Germline V gene data show CDR1 as SGHDN and CDR2 as FVKESK. V dropped 3 bases and J dropped 0 bases, with 14 bases sitting between them.

The chain has TRBV7-2 and TRBJ2-7, with 10 bases matching TRBD2. Germline lookup yields CDR1 SGHTA and CDR2 FQGNSA. Trimming at V came to 5 bases and at J to 2 bases, leaving 6 bases not matched to a gene. There are 15 residues in the CDR3. The CDR3 DNA follows: TGTGCCAGCAGCAAATCTAGCGGGGGAACCTACGAGCAGTACTTC. Protein product: CASSKSSGGTYEQYF.

There are a few counts of this clone. V and J are TRBV7-9 and TRBJ1-2; D may be TRBD1 (5 bases). Trimming took off 5 bases at V and 1 base at J, with 17 bases between the two ends. Germline loops: CDR1 SEHNR, CDR2 FQNEAQ (reference sequence). CDR3 length: 16 amino acids. The CDR3, as DNA: TGTGCCAGCAGCCATCCCAGGGTGGGGTATAACTATGGCTACACCTTC. Amino acids: CASSHPRVGYNYGYTF.